This is a list of T cell receptor beta chains from one sample in a study of blood T cell repertoires in COVID-19. Measured with immunoSEQ multiplex PCR; TCRdb has only the in-frame clones, and not every one. In the table there are tens of thousands of clones, about 80% of which are singletons. The source material was peripheral blood. The receptors here all came from a woman in her sixties or seventies with acute or convalescent COVID-19. CDR3s include the opening cysteine and the closing phenylalanine or tryptophan. The D gene is left open where the match is weak. Expanded clones are given a class, and other clones once, few, many or no size at all.

>TRBJ1-5|-|-|TRBV5-6
CASSYATGNQPQHF
TGTGCCAGCAGCTACGCGACAGGTAATCAGCCCCAGCATTTT
>TRBJ1-6|-|-|TRBV9
CASSDPGTASSYNSPLHF
TGTGCCAGCAGCGACCCCGGGACTGCATCCTCCTATAATTCACCCCTCCACTTT
>TRBJ2-7|-|-|TRBV19
CASSIDGGKSYEQYF
TGTGCCAGTAGTATAGATGGGGGGAAGTCCTACGAGCAGTACTTC
>TRBJ1-6|-|-|TRBV2
CASSEAESYNSPLHF
TGTGCCAGCAGTGAAGCGGAGTCCTATAATTCACCCCTCCACTTT
>TRBJ2-1|-|-|TRBV11-3
CASSQGGVGSYNEQFF
TGTGCCAGCAGCCAAGGAGGGGTCGGTTCCTACAATGAGCAGTTCTTC
>TRBJ1-1|-|-|TRBV6-5
CASRNDWNTEAFF
TGTGCCAGCAGGAACGACTGGAACACTGAAGCTTTCTTT
>TRBJ2-7|few|-|TRBV11-2
CASSLEPSSYEQYF
TGTGCCAGCAGCTTAGAACCGAGCTCCTACGAGCAGTACTTC
>TRBJ1-1|-|-|TRBV9
CASSTSIGVNTEAFF
TGTGCCAGCAGCACTAGCATAGGGGTGAACACTGAAGCTTTCTTT
>TRBJ2-2|-|TRBD1|TRBV19
CASSPRHSRGPNTGELFF
TGTGCCAGTAGCCCTCGCCACTCCAGGGGGCCGAACACCGGGGAGCTGTTTTTT
>TRBJ2-5|few|-|TRBV2
CASDDGGGGKKTQYF
TGTGCCAGCGATGACGGGGGAGGAGGCAAGAAGACCCAGTACTTC
>TRBJ1-2|-|TRBD1|TRBV11-2
CASSLPGGGVRGYTF
TGTGCCAGCAGCTTACCAGGGGGAGGTGTGCGGGGCTACACCTTC
>TRBJ2-5|-|TRBD2|TRBV7-9
CASSLDGTSGVRQTQYF
TGTGCCAGCAGCTTAGATGGGACTAGCGGGGTACGGCAGACCCAGTACTTC
>TRBJ1-4|-|TRBD1|TRBV19
CASSTGQHNEKLFF
TGTGCCAGTAGTACGGGACAGCATAATGAAAAACTGTTTTTT
>TRBJ1-1|once|TRBD1|TRBV29-1
CSVETGMNTEAFF
TGCAGCGTTGAGACAGGGATGAACACTGAAGCTTTCTTT
>TRBJ2-2|once|TRBD1|TRBV11-3
CASSLGQGDTGELFF
TGTGCCAGCAGCTTGGGACAGGGGGACACCGGGGAGCTGTTTTTT
>TRBJ1-2|-|TRBD1|TRBV12-3/TRBV12-4
CASSQTGDYGYTF
TGTGCCAGCAGTCAGACAGGGGACTATGGCTACACCTTC
>TRBJ1-1|-|TRBD1|TRBV9
CASSPRTGPTEAFF
TGTGCCAGCAGCCCTCGGACAGGGCCCACTGAAGCTTTCTTT
>TRBJ1-5|-|TRBD1|TRBV3-1/TRBV3-2
CASSKTGDSNQPQHF
TGTGCCAGCAGCAAAACAGGGGACAGCAATCAGCCCCAGCATTTT
>TRBJ2-2|-|-|TRBV1
CTSSQDVTSGGTGELFF
TGCACCAGCAGCCAAGATGTGACTAGCGGGGGCACCGGGGAGCTGTTTTTT
>TRBJ1-4|-|-|TRBV6-5
CASRGPPSNEKLFF
TGTGCCAGCAGGGGCCCTCCCTCTAATGAAAAACTGTTTTTT
>TRBJ1-2|-|-|TRBV12-3/TRBV12-4
CASSVNRDYGYTF
TGTGCCAGCAGCGTTAATCGGGACTATGGCTACACCTTC
>TRBJ1-5|-|-|TRBV19
CASSMGRNSNQPQHF
TGTGCCAGTAGTATGGGGAGAAATAGCAATCAGCCCCAGCATTTT
>TRBJ2-3|-|-|TRBV6-4
CASRRTSTDTQYF
TGTGCCAGCAGAAGAACTAGCACAGATACGCAGTATTTT
>TRBJ1-3|-|TRBD1|TRBV5-4
CASSPRQGGNTIYF
TGTGCCAGCAGCCCGAGACAGGGTGGAAACACCATATATTTT
>TRBJ1-1|-|TRBD1|TRBV4-1
CASSPPQDRAGTEAFF
TGCGCCAGCAGCCCCCCTCAGGACAGGGCGGGCACTGAAGCTTTCTTT
>TRBJ2-3|-|TRBD1|TRBV7-3
CASSSTRGQGTQYF
TGTGCCAGCAGCTCAACCAGGGGGCAGGGAACGCAGTATTTT
>TRBJ1-1|-|TRBD1|TRBV5-1
CASSPEAAGGLEAFF
TGCGCCAGCAGCCCCGAGGCCGCAGGGGGCCTTGAAGCTTTCTTT
>TRBJ1-2|-|-|TRBV18
CASSPEAGTTGYTF
TGTGCCAGCTCACCCGAGGCCGGCACCACTGGCTACACCTTC
>TRBJ1-6|-|-|TRBV30
CAWSDAVISPLHF
TGTGCCTGGAGTGATGCAGTAATTTCACCCCTCCACTTT